The T cell receptor (beta chain) described here comes from a study of T cell responses to AZD1222 COVID-19 vaccine (dated by TCRdb to the early 2020s). About the study as a whole: A total of 230 to 250 trial participants underwent TCR sequencing, of whom some 210 received two doses of AZD1222 and roughly 25 received two doses of the MenACWY control vaccine. Trial participants were enrolled by age into 18-55, 56-69 and 70-plus year subgroups, with 148, 28 and 57 TCR-sequenced participants respectively. Results the study describes overall, beyond this receptor: Conclusions about previously exposed vaccinees are limited because only six or seven AZD1222 recipients were SARS-CoV-2 seropositive at baseline. No day 14 peak-response samples were available, so repertoires were characterized only after the peak T cell response. The vaccine-associated CD4 TCRs covered the entire spike protein, and the dominant responses fell in regions 160-218 and 743-854. In the small 56-69-year group, the increase in depth fell short of significance, most likely because of low power. Participants were mostly white British, with more females than males. The authors suggested clonal diversity may have been underestimated. A significant rise in spike-specific TCR breadth and depth was observed after two AZD1222 doses relative to day 0 and relative to MenACWY recipients. Reportedly, close to half of the unique spike-specific TCRs recognized epitopes lying outside the regions that are mutated in the B.1.351 and B.1.1.7 variants.

The CDR3 regions of human TCRbeta chains were analyzed by immunosequencing. In the source study's methods: Repertoire TCRs were matched against a reference library of SARS-CoV-2-specific TCRs generated with the MIRA antigen-specificity platform. Breadth was defined as the fraction of unique TCRs that were SARS-CoV-2-associated, and depth was defined as the fraction of total T cells that were SARS-CoV-2-associated. Each spike-specific TCR was assigned to its reactive spike region and to a CD4 or CD8 class using the MIRA data. Log10-transformed breadth and depth values were compared by one-way ANOVA with Sidak's multiple comparisons tests. What TCRdb holds here is the immuneACCESS table cut down to in-frame rearrangements. Part of the clones is not present; checked against another copy, under half of the missing clones reflect an unresolved V gene, and the others are unexplained. That table is the source of V, J and clone size, and D and trimming were worked out from the DNA. The sample contains roughly 98,000 clones, almost 90% of them found a single time. About 15% of the sample is held by the ten biggest clonotypes.

The sample's time point label, in plain terms: about 28 days (+/-7) after the second vaccine dose. Because spike-specific TCR depth and breadth did not differ between the two schedules, AZD1222 recipients who got a second dose at roughly 4 weeks were pooled with those who got a second dose at roughly 12 weeks. Vaccinee samples were obtained from the UK trials COV001 and COV002, which included a single-blind randomized controlled phase 2/3 trial of AZD1222 (ChAdOx1 nCoV-19) in healthy adults. For TCRbeta chain sequencing, PBMC samples were collected from trial participants at day 0 and at day 28 after the second dose. About this clone itself: The antigen it recognizes is unknown. No quality values exist for individual bases; no much larger clone is one base distant.

This sample comprised peripheral blood, obtained 28 days after the second AZD1222 dose. The source is an adult who received the AZD1222 COVID-19 vaccine.

The sequenced DNA is TGTGCCAGTAGTACCCCGATTACACAGGGACAAAACATTCAGTACTTC. This gives the protein CASSTPITQGQNIQYF. The chain is made from TRBV19 and TRBJ2-4, and possibly TRBD1, on 6 matching bases. Relative to germline, V is 4 bases shorter and J is 5 bases shorter, with 18 bases between their ends. Spanning cysteine to phenylalanine, the CDR3 consists of 16 amino acids. Only CDR3 DNA remains: 48 bases, in frame from the first base. CDR1 and CDR2, looked up from the germline V gene (reference sequence), are LNHDA and SQIVND.